The next 21 T cell receptor beta chains were all read from a single sample in a study of cytomegalovirus exposure and HLA in healthy donors. The PCR used 60 Vbeta and 13 Jbeta primers. Clones were sequenced by immunoSEQ multiplex PCR, and TCRdb holds only the in-frame ones, with some missing. The data show some 180,000 clones, about four fifths seen once. The sequenced sample was PBMCs. The receptors were sampled from a man aged 40-55 years in good health and CMV-seronegative.

The rearrangement joins TRBV11-2 to TRBJ2-7; 10 bases are a match to TRBD2. V lost 6 bases to trimming and J lost 1 base; unmatched junction nucleotides: 3. This CDR3 region has 14 residues. Germline V gene sequence: CDR1 SGHAT, CDR2 FQNNGV. CDR3 in amino acids: CASRLLAGSYEQYF. Here the CDR3 DNA reads TGTGCCAGCAGATTACTAGCGGGGTCCTACGAGCAGTACTTC.

The rearrangement uses TRBV29-1 and TRBJ2-7, with D maybe TRBD1 (5 bases). V was trimmed by 5 bases and J by 7 bases, leaving 12 bases between them. The germline CDR1 and CDR2 sequences are SQVTM and ANQGSEA. CDR3 length: 11 amino acids. Here the CDR3 DNA reads TGCAGCGTTTGGCAGGGAAGAGAGCAGTACTTC. Its translation is CSVWQGREQYF.

This rearrangement joins TRBV7-9 to TRBJ2-3; D gene unclear. The germline gives CDR1 SEHNR, CDR2 FQNEAQ (reference sequence). This CDR3 comprises 11 residues. V dropped 3 bases and J dropped 9 bases, with 7 bases sitting between them. This CDR3 is CASSFDQTQYF. The CDR3 region has the DNA TGTGCCAGCAGCTTCGATCAGACGCAGTATTTT.

The chain is built from TRBV11-3 and TRBJ2-1, with D possibly being TRBD1 (5 bases). CDR1 is SGHNT and CDR2 is YENEEA in the germline V gene. V lost 6 bases and J lost 9, with 18 bases in between. The CDR3 covers 14 residues. The CDR3 here is CASSRSLVQGEQFF. CDR3 nucleotide sequence: TGTGCCAGCAGTCGCTCGTTAGTTCAGGGTGAGCAGTTCTTC.

The rearrangement uses TRBV7-9 and TRBJ2-7; 8 nucleotides line up with TRBD2. This CDR3 region has 14 residues. Germline V gives CDR1 SEHNR, CDR2 FQNEAQ (reference sequence). Losses at the gene ends were 5 bases for V and 0 bases for J; bases not matched to a gene: 3. In DNA, the CDR3 is TGTGCCAGCAGCCTCAGCGGGAGCTCCTACGAGCAGTACTTC. This encodes CASSLSGSSYEQYF.

The chain uses TRBV2 and TRBJ2-5; 8 nucleotides line up with TRBD1. The CDR3 is made up of 15 amino acids. J was trimmed by 0 bases and V by 7 bases; bases with no gene match: 7. The germline V gene encodes CDR1 SNHLY and CDR2 FYNNEI. In nucleotides, the CDR3 is TGTGCCAGCACGGGGACAGGCCGAAACCAAGAGACCCAGTACTTC. It codes for CASTGTGRNQETQYF.

This clone has a handful of counts. CDR3 nucleotides: TGTGCCATCAGATCATCAGGGCTCAATCAGCCCCAGCATTTT. This codes for CAIRSSGLNQPQHF. This chain uses TRBV10-3 with TRBJ1-5, with D tentatively TRBD1 (5 bases). The CDR3 contains 14 residues. From germline, CDR1 is ENHRY and CDR2 SYGVKD. V lost 6 bases, J lost 3 bases, and 12 bases lay in between.

The chain carries TRBV29-1 and TRBJ2-3; a weak D match, TRBD2 (6 bases). Germline CDR1 and CDR2: SQVTM and ANQGSEA. CDR3 length equals 13 residues. V lost 5 bases and J lost 4, with 13 bases in between. The CDR3 sequence is CSVSTGVADTQYF. The CDR3 DNA sequence: TGCAGCGTTTCCACGGGGGTGGCAGATACGCAGTATTTT.

The rearrangement links TRBV5-3 to TRBJ2-1; 14 bases agree with TRBD2. TRBV5-3 is known as an ORF, though its function is uncertain. The CDR3 loop spans 24 amino acids. V trimming: 4 bases; J trimming: 0 bases; junction bases outside the gene matches: 24. The CDR3 loop is CARSLSEGTSGSYRALSSYNEQFF. The CDR3 nucleotides are TGTGCCAGAAGCCTCAGTGAAGGGACTAGCGGGAGTTACCGAGCCTTAAGCTCCTACAATGAGCAGTTCTTC.

This chain uses TRBV6-1 with TRBJ1-4, with 8 bases matching TRBD1. The CDR3 runs 15 residues. Germline loops: CDR1 MNHNS, CDR2 SASEGT. The trim removed 4 bases at V and 4 bases at J, leaving 5 bases unmatched. This chain's CDR3 is CASSAPGQDNEKLFF. The CDR3 nucleotides read TGTGCCAGCAGTGCACCGGGACAGGATAATGAAAAACTGTTTTTT.

V usage is TRBV6-1 and J usage is TRBJ2-5, with D uncertain. Per the germline V gene, CDR1 is MNHNS and CDR2 is SASEGT. The CDR3 is made up of 18 amino acids. Trimming removed 0 bases at V and 1 base at J, with 18 bases between. The CDR3, as DNA: TGTGCCAGCAGTGAAGCGCTTCGGTTGGGCAGTCGCCAAGAGACCCAGTACTTC. This gives the protein CASSEALRLGSRQETQYF.

The chain joins TRBV7-9 to TRBJ1-2, with TRBD1 identical over 7 bases. J was trimmed by 3 bases and V by 3 bases; bases with no gene match: 10. The CDR3 contains 16 residues. In germline, CDR1 is SEHNR, CDR2 FQNEAQ (reference sequence). The CDR3 region is CASSLPPNRGHYGYTF. The CDR3 DNA follows: TGTGCCAGCAGCTTGCCCCCAAACAGGGGACACTATGGCTACACCTTC.

This clone was observed a single time. This chain uses TRBV18 with TRBJ2-5; D unclear. The germline V gene encodes CDR1 KGHSH and CDR2 LQKENI. V was pared by 4 bases and J by 2 bases, with 14 bases between. This CDR3 has 15 amino acids. The CDR3 sequence is CASSLTLAPQETQYF. CDR3 bases: TGTGCCAGCTCACTCACTCTCGCCCCGCAAGAGACCCAGTACTTC.

This sequence joins TRBV28 and TRBJ2-7; TRBD1 is a possible D gene (7 bases). The CDR3 contains 14 residues. Trimming removed 2 bases at V and 3 bases at J, with 11 bases between. Germline values: CDR1 MDHEN, CDR2 SYDVKM. In DNA form, the CDR3 reads TGTGCCAGCAGTTTAGCGGGACAGATCTACGAGCAGTACTTC. As protein: CASSLAGQIYEQYF.

The chain has TRBV5-1 and TRBJ2-1; D is possibly TRBD1 (6 bases). Germline CDR1 and CDR2: SGHRS and YFSETQ. The ends were cut back, 4 bases at V and 7 bases at J, with 15 bases in the middle. This CDR3 has 14 amino acids. The CDR3 spells CASSGTGKSNEQFF. CDR3 in DNA: TGCGCCAGCAGCGGTACAGGGAAATCAAATGAGCAGTTCTTC.

V usage is TRBV18 and J usage is TRBJ1-2, with TRBD1 matching over 8 bases. The ends lost 3 bases at V and 4 bases at J; junction bases unmatched: 4. The CDR3 is 14 residues long. CDR1 KGHSH and CDR2 LQKENI come from the germline V gene. The CDR3 DNA reads TGTGCCAGCTCACCCGGGACAGGAGCCTATGGCTACACCTTC. As protein: CASSPGTGAYGYTF.

The chain combines TRBV5-1 with TRBJ2-3; D not resolved. Per the germline V gene, CDR1 is SGHRS and CDR2 is YFSETQ. The length of the CDR3 is 16 residues. Between the trimmed V and J ends, which lost 7 bases and 0 bases, there was a span of 18 bases. CDR3 amino acids: CASQASAKASTDTQYF. CDR3 nucleotides: TGCGCCAGCCAGGCTTCGGCCAAAGCTAGCACAGATACGCAGTATTTT. Filled out from reference TRBV5-1 and TRBJ2-3, the complete variable domain reads KAGVTQTPRYLIKTRGQQVTLSCSPISGHRSVSWYQQTPGQGLQFLFEYFSETQRNKGNFPGRFSGRQFSNSRSEMNVSTLELGDSALYLCASQASAKASTDTQYFGPGTRLTVL.

CDR3 DNA: TGTGCCAGCAGTTCGGTCGAGACCCAGTACTTC. It yields the protein CASSSVETQYF. The rearrangement uses TRBV6-6 and TRBJ2-5; D gene uncertain. The V and J ends lost 4 bases and 5 bases respectively, with 5 bases between them. The CDR3 is 11 amino acids. Germline V lookup: CDR1 MNHNY, CDR2 SVGAGI (reference sequence).

In the case of this clone: Different DNA sequences within this sample yield the same CDR3. The CDR3: CASSSGGGGSYNEQFF. DNA for the CDR3: TGTGCCAGCAGCAGTGGTGGGGGGGGCTCCTACAATGAGCAGTTCTTC. The gene calls are TRBV5-4 and TRBJ2-1; 7 bases are a match to TRBD2. The CDR3 contains 16 residues. V trimming: 4 bases; J trimming: 0 bases; junction bases outside the gene matches: 7. Germline values: CDR1 SGHNT, CDR2 YYREEE (reference sequence).

This chain uses TRBV29-1 with TRBJ1-4; no reliable D call. In germline, CDR1 is SQVTM, CDR2 ANQGSEA. The CDR3 totals 12 residues. For the CDR3, the DNA is TGCAATGACCGCGGGCCTAATGAAAAACTGTTTTTT. This gives the protein CNDRGPNEKLFF.

The chain carries TRBV7-2 and TRBJ2-5; 13 bases are shared with TRBD2. The germline V gene has CDR1 SGHTA and CDR2 FQGNSA. The length of the CDR3 is 16 residues. The V gene end was trimmed by 5 bases and the J gene end by 4 bases; junction bases not matched to a gene: 7. The DNA of the CDR3 is TGTGCCAGCAGCAGAGAACTAGCGGGGGGGCGAGAGACCCAGTACTTC. The encoded protein is CASSRELAGGRETQYF.